This TCR beta chain was recorded in a study of blood T cell repertoires in COVID-19. About the research overall: Specimens from acute and convalescent COVID-19 originated in the United States, Italy and Spain.

Between the trimmed V and J ends, which lost 3 bases and 7 bases, there was a span of 25 bases. The CDR3 is made up of 18 amino acids. CDR1 SGHTA and CDR2 FQGNSA come from the germline V gene. Data came from immunoSEQ multiplex PCR; TCRdb stores just in-frame clones and leaves some out. Of tens of thousands of clones in the sample, approximately 80% were seen once. J is TRBJ1-3 and V is TRBV7-2; perhaps TRBD1 as D (6 bases). The sequence was collected from a woman aged 50 to 60 with acute or convalescent COVID-19. The source material was peripheral blood. The CDR3 region is CASSFEATGPINGNTIYF. DNA of the CDR3: TGTGCCAGCAGCTTTGAAGCTACAGGGCCAATAAATGGGAACACCATATATTTT.